Listed below are T cell receptor beta chains from one sample, sequenced in a study of T-cell reconstitution after alpha-beta-depleted transplantation in children. TCRdb used MiXCR to reprocess the PCR reads, holding one entry per CDR3 protein. The data show just under 150,000 distinct CDR3 sequences, about 9% seen once. This sample comprised PBMCs, mostly from graft donor cells, obtained 180 days after TCRalphabeta/CD19-depleted stem cell transplant. Receptors originate from a female patient aged 2-10 years who had a stem cell transplant for congenital amegakaryocytic thrombocytopenia, so the T cells may come from the graft donor. CDR3s include the opening cysteine and the closing phenylalanine or tryptophan. D genes are given only for firm matches.

d_call v_call cdr3_aa
. TRBV28 CASIEVGTEAFF
. TRBV18 CASSPRPSSNTGELFF
. TRBV21-1 CASSAGGDGPYEQYF
TRBD1 TRBV6-1 CASSLLAGQGIGELFF
. TRBV29-1 CSVRTDLYQETQYF
. TRBV7-2 CASTPGGRRNYEQYF
. TRBV29-1 CSVGRNRESNTEAFF
. TRBV20-1 CSASNWGSLPLHF
TRBD1 TRBV7-9 CASTLTGVEKLFF
. TRBV4-1 CASSMGSSYNEQFF
. TRBV20-1 CSARIGNQPQHF
. TRBV5-1 CASSLTGATEGSYNSPLHF
TRBD1 TRBV20-1 CSARDFRGDRYNEQFF
. TRBV28 CAWGVQGTEAFF
. TRBV12-3/TRBV12-4 CASSLVGTVQPQHF
. TRBV19 CASTLDPQGVRTQYF
TRBD1 TRBV20-1 CSARLGQGLYEQYF
TRBD1 TRBV7-2 CASSHTGAEAFF
. TRBV18 CASSPGQLNEKLFF
. TRBV28 CASSLGGAGLSYGYTF
. TRBV20-1 CSARDGGGGGYQPQHF
TRBD1 TRBV29-1 CSVEPTGGSGYTF
TRBD1 TRBV10-3 CATGDLTGTYEQYF
TRBD2 TRBV7-9 CASSHWGLPTSYEQFF
TRBD2 TRBV7-8 CASSFRTGTSGRGETQYF
. TRBV11-2 CASSLNNFPKTSQYF
TRBD1 TRBV29-1 CSVGTGGTGELFF
. TRBV12-3/TRBV12-4 CASRDFGRSPLHF
. TRBV7-6 CASSLSGKSPLHF